The sequence of this TCR beta chain was determined in a study of blood T cell repertoires in COVID-19. Sequenced by immunoSEQ multiplex PCR; TCRdb stores in-frame clones only, minus some. Among approximately 180,000 clones listed, about 90% were seen once. The CDR3 is 16 amino acids. V was shortened by 0 bases and J by 5 bases, with 14 bases between the two germline ends. Per germline, CDR1 LNHDA and CDR2 SQIVND (reference sequence). This sequence originates from a man between 60 and 75 years old with active or convalescent COVID-19. Sequenced material: peripheral blood. V and J are TRBV19 and TRBJ2-1; a weak D match, TRBD1 (6 bases). This chain's CDR3 is CASSIEGNREHNEQFF. Here the CDR3 DNA reads TGTGCCAGTAGTATAGAAGGTAACAGGGAACACAATGAGCAGTTCTTC.